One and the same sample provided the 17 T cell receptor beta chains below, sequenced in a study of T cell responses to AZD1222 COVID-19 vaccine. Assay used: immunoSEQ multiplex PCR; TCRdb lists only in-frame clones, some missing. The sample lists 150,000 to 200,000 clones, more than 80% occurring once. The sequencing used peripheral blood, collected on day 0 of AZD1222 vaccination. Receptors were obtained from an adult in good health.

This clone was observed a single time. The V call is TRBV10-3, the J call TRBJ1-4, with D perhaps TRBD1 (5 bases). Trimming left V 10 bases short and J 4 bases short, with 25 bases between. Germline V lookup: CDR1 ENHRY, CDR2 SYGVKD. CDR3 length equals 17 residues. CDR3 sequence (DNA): TGTGCCAGCCCGATCTTAAGACTCAGGGTATTTAATGAAAAACTGTTTTTT. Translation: CASPILRLRVFNEKLFF.

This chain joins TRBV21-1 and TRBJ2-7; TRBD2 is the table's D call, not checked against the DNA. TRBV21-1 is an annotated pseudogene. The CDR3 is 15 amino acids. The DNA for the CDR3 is TGTGCCAGCCCCAAAGGGGAGGCTCTCTGGGGAGAGCAGTACTTC. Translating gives CASPKGEALWGEQYF.

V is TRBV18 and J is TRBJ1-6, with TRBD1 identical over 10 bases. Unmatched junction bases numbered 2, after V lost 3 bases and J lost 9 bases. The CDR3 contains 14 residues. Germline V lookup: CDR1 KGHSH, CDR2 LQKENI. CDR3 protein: CASSPGQGISPLHF. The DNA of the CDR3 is TGTGCCAGCTCACCGGGACAGGGGATTTCACCCCTCCACTTT. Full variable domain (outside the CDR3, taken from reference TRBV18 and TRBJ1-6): NAGVMQNPRHLVRRRGQEARLRCSPMKGHSHVYWYRQLPEEGLKFMVYLQKENIIDESGMPKERFSAEFPKEGPSILRIQQVVRGDSAAYFCASSPGQGISPLHFGNGTRLTVT.

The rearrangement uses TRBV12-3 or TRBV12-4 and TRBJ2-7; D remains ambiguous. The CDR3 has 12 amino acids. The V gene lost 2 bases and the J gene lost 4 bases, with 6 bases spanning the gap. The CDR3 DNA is TGTGCCAGCAGTTTATTTGGATACGAGCAGTACTTC. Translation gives CASSLFGYEQYF.

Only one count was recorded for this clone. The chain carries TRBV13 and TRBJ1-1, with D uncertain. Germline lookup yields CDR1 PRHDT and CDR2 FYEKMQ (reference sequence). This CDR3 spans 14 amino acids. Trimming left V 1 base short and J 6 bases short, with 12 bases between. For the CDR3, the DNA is TGTGCCAGCAGCTTAGCAGGAGTAGTCGCTGAAGCTTTCTTT. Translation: CASSLAGVVAEAFF.

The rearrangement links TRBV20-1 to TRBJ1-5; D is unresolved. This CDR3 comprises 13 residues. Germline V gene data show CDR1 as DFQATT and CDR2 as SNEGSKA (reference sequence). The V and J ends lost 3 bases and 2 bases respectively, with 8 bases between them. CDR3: CSASLKGNQPQHF. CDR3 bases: TGCAGTGCTAGTTTGAAAGGCAATCAGCCCCAGCATTTT.

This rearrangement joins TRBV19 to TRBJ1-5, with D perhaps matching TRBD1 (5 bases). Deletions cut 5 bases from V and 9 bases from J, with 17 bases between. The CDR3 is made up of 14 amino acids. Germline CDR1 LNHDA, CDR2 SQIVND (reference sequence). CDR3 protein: CASSFRGGPRPQHF. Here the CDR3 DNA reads TGTGCCAGTAGTTTCCGGGGCGGACCGAGGCCCCAGCATTTT.

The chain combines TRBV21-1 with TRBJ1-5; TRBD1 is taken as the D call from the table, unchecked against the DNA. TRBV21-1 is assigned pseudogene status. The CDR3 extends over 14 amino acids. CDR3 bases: TGTGCCAGCAGCAAAGTGCCAGGGCATCAGCCCCAGCATTTT. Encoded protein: CASSKVPGHQPQHF.

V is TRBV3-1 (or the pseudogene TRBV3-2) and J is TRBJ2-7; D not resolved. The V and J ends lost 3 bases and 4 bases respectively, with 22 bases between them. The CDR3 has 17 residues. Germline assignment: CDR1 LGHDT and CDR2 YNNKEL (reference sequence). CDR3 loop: CASSQGRGLEVRYEQYF. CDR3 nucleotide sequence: TGTGCCAGCAGCCAGGGAAGAGGCCTCGAGGTTCGGTACGAGCAGTACTTC.

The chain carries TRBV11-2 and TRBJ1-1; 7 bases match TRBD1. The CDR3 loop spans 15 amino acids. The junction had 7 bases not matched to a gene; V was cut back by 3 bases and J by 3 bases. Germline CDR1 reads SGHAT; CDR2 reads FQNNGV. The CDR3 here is CASSLYSGGYTEAFF. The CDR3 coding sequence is TGTGCCAGCAGCTTGTATTCAGGGGGATACACTGAAGCTTTCTTT. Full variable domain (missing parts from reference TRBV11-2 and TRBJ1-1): EAGVAQSPRYKIIEKRQSVAFWCNPISGHATLYWYQQILGQGPKLLIQFQNNGVVDDSQLPKDRFSAERLKGVDSTLKIQPAKLEDSAVYLCASSLYSGGYTEAFFGQGTRLTVV.

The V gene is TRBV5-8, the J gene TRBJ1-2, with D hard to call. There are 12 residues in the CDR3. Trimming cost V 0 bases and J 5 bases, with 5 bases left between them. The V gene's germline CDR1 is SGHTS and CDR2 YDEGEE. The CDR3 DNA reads TGTGCCAGCAGCTTGGGCGGATATGGCTACACCTTC. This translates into CASSLGGYGYTF.

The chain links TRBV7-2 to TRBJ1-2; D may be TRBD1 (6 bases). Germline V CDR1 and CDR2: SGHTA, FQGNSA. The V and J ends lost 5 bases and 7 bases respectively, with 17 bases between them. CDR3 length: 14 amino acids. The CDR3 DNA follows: TGTGCCAGCAGCCAACAGGGACGTCGAGGTGGCTACACCTTC. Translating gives CASSQQGRRGGYTF.

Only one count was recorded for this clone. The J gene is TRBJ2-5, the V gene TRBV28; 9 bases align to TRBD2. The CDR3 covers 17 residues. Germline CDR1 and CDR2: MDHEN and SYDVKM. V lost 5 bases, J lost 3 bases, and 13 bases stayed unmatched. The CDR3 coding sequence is TGTGCCAGCAGTCGACTGGGCGGGAGGGCCCATAAAGAGACCCAGTACTTC. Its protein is CASSRLGGRAHKETQYF. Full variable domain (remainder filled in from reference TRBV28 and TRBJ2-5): DVKVTQSSRYLVKRTGEKVFLECVQDMDHENMFWYRQDPGLGLRLIYFSYDVKMKEKGDIPEGYSVSREKKERFSLILESASTNQTSMYLCASSRLGGRAHKETQYFGPGTRLLVL.

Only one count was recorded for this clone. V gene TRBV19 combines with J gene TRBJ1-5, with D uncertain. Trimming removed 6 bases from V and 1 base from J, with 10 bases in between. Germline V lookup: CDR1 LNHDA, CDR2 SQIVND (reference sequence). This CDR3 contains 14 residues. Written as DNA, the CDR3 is TGTGCCAGTAGCCCACAGCAAAGCAATCAGCCCCAGCATTTT. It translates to CASSPQQSNQPQHF.

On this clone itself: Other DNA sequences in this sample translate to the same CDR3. CDR3 nucleotides: TGTGCCAGCAGCTTAGCGGACCAAGAGACCCAGTACTTC. This translates into CASSLADQETQYF. The genes are TRBV11-2 and TRBJ2-5; no clear D. The germline V gene has CDR1 SGHAT and CDR2 FQNNGV. V was clipped by 1 base and J by 0 bases, with 3 bases between them. The CDR3 is 13 residues long.

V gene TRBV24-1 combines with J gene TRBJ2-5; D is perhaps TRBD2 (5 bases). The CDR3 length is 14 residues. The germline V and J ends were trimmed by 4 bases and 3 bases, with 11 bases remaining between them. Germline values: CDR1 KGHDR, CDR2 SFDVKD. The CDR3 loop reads CATSEGGWKETQYF. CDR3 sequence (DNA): TGTGCCACCAGTGAAGGCGGGTGGAAAGAGACCCAGTACTTC.

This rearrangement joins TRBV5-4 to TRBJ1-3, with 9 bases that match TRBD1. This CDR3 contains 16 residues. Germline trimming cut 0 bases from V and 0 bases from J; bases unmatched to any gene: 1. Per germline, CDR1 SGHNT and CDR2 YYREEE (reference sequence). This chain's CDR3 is CASSLDRGLSGNTIYF. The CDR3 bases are TGTGCCAGCAGCTTGGACAGGGGGCTCTCTGGAAACACCATATATTTT.